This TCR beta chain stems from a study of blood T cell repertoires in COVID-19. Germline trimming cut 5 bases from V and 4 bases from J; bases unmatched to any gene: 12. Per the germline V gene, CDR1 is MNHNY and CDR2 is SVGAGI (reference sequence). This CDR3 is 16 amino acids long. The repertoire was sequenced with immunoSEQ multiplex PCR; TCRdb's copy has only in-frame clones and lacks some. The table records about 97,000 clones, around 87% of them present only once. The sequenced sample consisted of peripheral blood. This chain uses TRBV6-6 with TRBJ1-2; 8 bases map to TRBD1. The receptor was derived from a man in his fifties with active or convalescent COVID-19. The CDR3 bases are TGTGCCAGCAGTCTCCCTGGGACAGGAGCAGGCTATGGCTACACCTTC. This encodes CASSLPGTGAGYGYTF.